This T cell receptor (beta chain) was observed in a study of blood T cell repertoires in COVID-19. About the research overall: The analysed material was cDNA or gDNA that came from T cells, B-cell-depleted T cells, or PBMCs.

Original processing notes: Amplification of reference gene primers provided the estimated nucleated cell counts. Sequencing used immunoSEQ multiplex PCR; TCRdb keeps in-frame clones, though not all of them. The DNA gave D and trimming, while V, J and clone size come from that table. The profile shows fewer than 150,000 clones, more than 65% of them singletons. This clone has a handful of counts. CDR3 length: 12 amino acids. Trimming cost V 3 bases and J 5 bases, with 5 bases left between them. Looked up from germline, CDR1 is LGHDT and CDR2 is YNNKEL (reference sequence). V gene TRBV3-1 (or the pseudogene TRBV3-2) combines with J gene TRBJ2-1; no clear D gene. Input material: peripheral blood. The origin of this receptor is a human donor in a cohort sampled during active COVID-19. The CDR3 loop reads CASSHLNNEQFF. Written as DNA, the CDR3 is TGTGCCAGCAGCCATCTAAACAATGAGCAGTTCTTC.